This T cell receptor beta chain was captured by sequencing in a study of blood T cell repertoires in COVID-19. Overall study: The United States, Italy and Spain provided the acute and convalescent COVID-19 samples. PBMCs, B-cell-depleted T cells, or T cells provided the cDNA or gDNA that made up the material.

The germline V gene encodes CDR1 MDHEN and CDR2 SYDVKM. This CDR3 region has 12 residues. V lost 5 bases and J lost 7, with 9 bases in between. Note on this clone: In the same sample, other DNA sequences code for this CDR3.

Per the original data handling: Amplification from reference gene primers served as the basis for estimated nucleated cell counts. Some clones are missing from TCRdb's copy, which holds only in-frame ones; the method was immunoSEQ multiplex PCR. Clone size and the V and J calls come from that table; the DNA yielded D and trimming. The top ten clones hold approximately 1.4% of a sample with under 300,000 clones, 65% to 85% of them seen once. The clonotype comes from a woman in her forties who had recovered from COVID-19. Sequences were obtained from peripheral blood. J is TRBJ1-5 and V is TRBV28; D may be TRBD1 (6 bases). CDR3 amino acids: CASSPQGQPQHF. The DNA of the CDR3 is TGTGCCAGCAGTCCACAGGGACAGCCCCAGCATTTT.